Below are 20 T cell receptor beta chains sequenced from a single sample in a study of cytomegalovirus exposure and HLA in healthy donors. Vbeta (60) and Jbeta (13) primers were used in the PCR. Sequenced by immunoSEQ multiplex PCR; TCRdb stores in-frame clones only, minus some. This table has fewer than 350,000 clones, about 87% appearing once. Sequencing was performed on PBMCs. The receptors stem from a woman aged 18-29 years in good health and CMV-seronegative.

The rearrangement uses TRBV5-1 and TRBJ2-7; 11 nucleotides match TRBD2. The CDR3 loop spans 15 amino acids. Germline CDR1 SGHRS, CDR2 YFSETQ. V lost 4 bases, J lost 0 bases, and 3 bases stayed unmatched. Written as DNA, the CDR3 is TGCGCCAGCAGCCCGGGACTAGCGGTCTCCTACGAGCAGTACTTC. This sequence encodes CASSPGLAVSYEQYF.

The chain employs TRBV7-9 and TRBJ2-1; 14 bases are a match to TRBD2. The V gene's germline CDR1 is SEHNR and CDR2 FQNEAQ (reference sequence). V shed 2 bases, J shed 6 bases, and the junction held 6 bases outside the gene matches. This CDR3 has 17 residues. CDR3 bases: TGTGCCAGCAGCTTACGGCTGACTAGCGGGGGGGCCAATGAGCAGTTCTTC. This codes for CASSLRLTSGGANEQFF.

This clone appeared once. V gene TRBV6-4 combines with J gene TRBJ1-2, with unresolved D. CDR1 is MRHNA, CDR2 SNTAGT, per germline. The V and J ends lost 5 bases and 4 bases respectively, with 17 bases between them. This CDR3 has 15 residues. The CDR3: CASSLEAWGVYGYTF. CDR3 sequence (DNA): TGTGCCAGCAGTTTGGAGGCTTGGGGAGTCTATGGCTACACCTTC.

V usage is TRBV27 and J usage is TRBJ2-7, with D tentatively TRBD2 (5 bases). Between the trimmed V and J ends, which lost 3 bases and 1 base, there was a span of 7 bases. The CDR3 extends over 13 amino acids. Germline assignment: CDR1 MNHEY and CDR2 SMNVEV (reference sequence). The CDR3 DNA is TGTGCCAGCAGTTTCGGGGTTTCCTACGAGCAGTACTTC. Its protein product is CASSFGVSYEQYF.

This clone has only a few counts. The rearrangement joins TRBV18 to TRBJ1-3, with 11 nucleotides matching TRBD1. The CDR3 contains 15 residues. The V gene's germline CDR1 is KGHSH and CDR2 LQKENI. Trimming removed 3 bases from V and 2 bases from J; junction bases left unmatched: 0. The CDR3 loop is CASSPDRGPGNTIYF. The DNA for the CDR3 is TGTGCCAGCTCACCGGACAGGGGGCCTGGAAACACCATATATTTT.

The chain employs TRBV5-1 and TRBJ1-4; 7 bases fit TRBD1. The germline gives CDR1 SGHRS, CDR2 YFSETQ. This CDR3 contains 15 residues. Trimming removed 4 bases from V and 7 bases from J; junction bases left unmatched: 10. As DNA, the CDR3 is TGCGCCAGCAGCGAGGACAGGCCGCCTACTGAAAAACTGTTTTTT. Translation: CASSEDRPPTEKLFF.

V and J are TRBV4-1 and TRBJ1-6; 10 positions agree with TRBD1. Per germline, CDR1 MGHRA and CDR2 YSYEKL. V trimming: 3 bases; J trimming: 9 bases; junction bases outside the gene matches: 5. This CDR3 is 15 amino acids long. The CDR3 DNA is TGCGCCAGCAGCCAGGACAGGGGGTTTTCTTCACCCCTCCACTTT. Translation: CASSQDRGFSSPLHF.

V gene TRBV5-1 combines with J gene TRBJ1-5, with TRBD1 identical over 7 bases. J lost 5 bases, V lost 4 bases, and 6 bases had no gene match. Germline V gene lookup returns CDR1 SGHRS and CDR2 YFSETQ. CDR3 length equals 14 residues. The CDR3, as DNA: TGCGCCAGCAGCATCGGGACAGAGTATCAGCCCCAGCATTTT. Its translation: CASSIGTEYQPQHF.

The chain carries TRBV11-3 and TRBJ2-1; 7 bases are shared with TRBD2. CDR3 size: 15 residues. Germline V gene sequence: CDR1 SGHNT, CDR2 YENEEA. V shed 3 bases, J shed 3 bases, and the junction held 5 bases outside the gene matches. This chain's CDR3 is CASSLGGGDYNEQFF. As DNA, the CDR3 is TGTGCCAGCAGCTTGGGCGGGGGAGACTACAATGAGCAGTTCTTC.

CDR3 nucleotides: TGCGCCAGCAGCTTGGACATCCCTGGGGCCAACGTCCTGACTTTC. It translates to CASSLDIPGANVLTF. This chain links TRBV5-1 with TRBJ2-6; D uncertain. V gave up 0 bases and J gave up 2 bases, with 6 bases separating them. CDR3 length: 15 residues. Germline CDR1 and CDR2: SGHRS and YFSETQ.

The chain recombines TRBV6-6 with TRBJ2-7; D is perhaps TRBD2 (6 bases). Trimming removed 2 bases from V and 0 bases from J, with 11 bases in between. This CDR3 spans 15 amino acids. Germline CDR1 MNHNY, CDR2 SVGAGI (reference sequence). CDR3 coding DNA: TGTGCCAGCAGTTACGGGACTCAAGTCTCCTACGAGCAGTACTTC. This encodes CASSYGTQVSYEQYF.

V gene TRBV21-1 combines with J gene TRBJ2-2; TRBD1, as called in the table, went unchecked against the DNA. TRBV21-1 is flagged as a pseudogene. This CDR3 is built from 18 residues. The CDR3 region is CASIIKPGHYANTGELFF. The CDR3 DNA sequence: TGTGCCAGCATTATTAAACCAGGACATTACGCGAACACCGGGGAGCTGTTTTTT.

The chain couples TRBV2 to TRBJ1-2; a weak D match, TRBD1 (5 bases). Germline values: CDR1 SNHLY, CDR2 FYNNEI. This CDR3 spans 14 amino acids. Trimming left V 5 bases short and J 7 bases short, with 17 bases between. CDR3 sequence: CASSPPAGRVGYTF. For the CDR3, the DNA is TGTGCCAGCAGTCCCCCAGCGGGGCGTGTTGGCTACACCTTC. Filled out from reference TRBV2 and TRBJ1-2, the complete variable domain reads EPEVTQTPSHQVTQMGQEVILRCVPISNHLYFYWYRQILGQKVEFLVSFYNNEISEKSEIFDDQFSVERPDGSNFTLKIRSTKLEDSAMYFCASSPPAGRVGYTFGSGTRLTVV.

The gene calls are TRBV6-6 and TRBJ1-1; 8 bases match TRBD1. Trimming cost V 4 bases and J 3 bases; bases outside gene matches: 10. CDR1 is MNHNY, CDR2 SVGAGI, per germline (reference sequence). This CDR3 region has 16 residues. The DNA for the CDR3 is TGTGCCAGCAGTTCTCCTCCTCAGGGGGCATACACTGAAGCTTTCTTT. Its protein product is CASSSPPQGAYTEAFF.

This chain joins TRBV5-4 and TRBJ2-7; 11 bases line up with TRBD2. V lost 5 bases and J lost 7; bases outside the gene matches: 8. Germline V gene lookup returns CDR1 SGHNT and CDR2 YYREEE (reference sequence). The CDR3 runs 14 residues. The CDR3 reads CASRISGGAKEQYF. CDR3 sequence (DNA): TGTGCCAGCAGAATTAGCGGGGGGGCCAAGGAGCAGTACTTC.

The chain links TRBV5-8 to TRBJ1-2; 9 nucleotides agree with TRBD1. V was pared by 5 bases and J by 6 bases, with 8 bases of the junction left unmatched. Germline V gene lookup returns CDR1 SGHTS and CDR2 YDEGEE. This CDR3 region has 14 residues. The CDR3 DNA sequence: TGTGCCAGCAGTTATACCGGGACAGGGAATGGCTACACCTTC. This codes for CASSYTGTGNGYTF. Drawing the rest from reference TRBV5-8 and TRBJ1-2, the complete variable domain is EAGVTQSPTHLIKTRGQQATLRCSPISGHTSVYWYQQALGLGLQFLLWYDEGEERNRGNFPPRFSGRQFPNYSSELNVNALELEDSALYLCASSYTGTGNGYTFGSGTRLTVV.

The chain employs TRBV7-9 and TRBJ1-6; 8 nucleotides align to TRBD1. Germline loops: CDR1 SEHNR, CDR2 FQNEAQ (reference sequence). This CDR3 is built from 15 residues. Trimming cost V 7 bases and J 7 bases; bases outside gene matches: 9. The CDR3 loop is CASTTTGDGNSPLHF. In DNA form, the CDR3 reads TGTGCCAGCACCACGACAGGGGATGGGAATTCACCCCTCCACTTT.

The chain employs TRBV6-6 and TRBJ1-6; 9 bases map to TRBD1. This CDR3 contains 15 residues. Germline CDR1 is MNHNY and CDR2 is SVGAGI (reference sequence). V trimming: 6 bases; J trimming: 7 bases; junction bases outside the gene matches: 7. The chain's CDR3 is CASSSTGGRNSPLHF. The DNA for the CDR3 is TGTGCCAGCAGCTCCACAGGGGGCAGGAATTCACCCCTCCACTTT.

This rearrangement joins TRBV7-9 to TRBJ1-4; D is unresolved. V lost 2 bases and J 14 bases, leaving 15 bases between the germline ends. The CDR3 is 13 amino acids. Germline assignment: CDR1 SEHNR and CDR2 FQNEAQ (reference sequence). As DNA, the CDR3 is TGTGCCAGCAGCTTATCCCAGTTCGCGGTCCTGTTTTTT. This codes for CASSLSQFAVLFF.

This clone occurred once. CDR3: CASMDRLNTEAFF. The CDR3 bases are TGTGCCAGCATGGACAGACTGAACACTGAAGCTTTCTTT. This sequence joins TRBV2 and TRBJ1-1, with D maybe TRBD1 (6 bases). Germline V gene data show CDR1 as SNHLY and CDR2 as FYNNEI. CDR3 length equals 13 residues. The V end lost 7 bases, the J end lost 0 bases, and 9 bases lay between the germline ends.